Shown below are 26 T cell receptor beta chains from a single sample sequenced in a study of Graves' ophthalmopathy and Graves' hyperthyroidism. TCR beta CDR3 regions were amplified from RNA transcripts. The authors performed first-round RT-PCR with HTBI primers and then a second-round multiplex PCR. TCRdb independently ran MiXCR on the multiplex PCR reads; one entry per CDR3 protein. The data show hundreds of thousands of distinct CDR3 sequences, with roughly two fifths seen just once and more than 2.5% held by the top ten. Sequencing input: peripheral blood. Receptors were obtained from an adult man with Graves' ophthalmopathy.

The J gene is TRBJ1-4, the V gene TRBV10-3; D may be TRBD1 (5 bases). The CDR3 runs 14 residues. Trimming took 3 bases from V and 8 from J, leaving 13 bases between them. CDR1 and CDR2 from the germline V gene are ENHRY and SYGVKD. The DNA of the CDR3 is TGTGCCATCAGTGAAGCCGGGTGGGACGAAAAACTGTTTTTT. Protein sequence: CAISEAGWDEKLFF.

The gene calls are TRBV2 and TRBJ1-3; 9 positions match TRBD1. The trim removed 8 bases at V and 5 bases at J, leaving 7 bases unmatched. In germline, CDR1 is SNHLY, CDR2 FYNNEI. The CDR3 spans 14 residues. The CDR3 DNA sequence: TGTGCCAGCTCCTGGGACAGGGCCCGAAACACCATATATTTT. Translated: CASSWDRARNTIYF.

This chain connects TRBV5-1 to TRBJ2-5; D perhaps matches TRBD1 (5 bases). The CDR3 runs to 16 residues. Germline CDR1 is SGHRS and CDR2 is YFSETQ. Trimming stripped 0 bases from V and 3 bases from J, with 15 bases between. The CDR3 region is CASSLGVREWEETQYF. The CDR3 DNA is TGCGCCAGCAGCTTGGGGGTCAGGGAATGGGAAGAGACCCAGTACTTC.

At least ten counts were recorded for this clonotype. V and J are TRBV2 and TRBJ2-5; 10 bases fit TRBD1. Germline trimming cut 4 bases from V and 6 bases from J; bases unmatched to any gene: 5. Per germline, CDR1 SNHLY and CDR2 FYNNEI. The CDR3 length is 14 residues. CDR3 sequence (DNA): TGTGCCAGCAGTGCCGCCGACAGGGGGCAGACCCAGTACTTC. Its protein product is CASSAADRGQTQYF.

This clonotype was seen ten or more times. The chain couples TRBV29-1 to TRBJ1-2; D unclear. V lost 7 bases and J lost 4, with 13 bases in between. Germline V gives CDR1 SQVTM, CDR2 ANQGSEA. CDR3 length equals 12 residues. CDR3 nucleotide sequence: TGCAGCGCTGACTCGGCAGCCTATGGCTACACCTTC. This encodes CSADSAAYGYTF.

About this clonotype: Given a much more abundant clone one base away, this may be a read error. This rearrangement joins TRBV19 to TRBJ2-2, with 7 bases that match TRBD1. Germline V gene data show CDR1 as LNHDA and CDR2 as SQIVND (reference sequence). This CDR3 comprises 14 residues. For the CDR3, the DNA is TGTGTCAGTAGGGACAGACATAACACCGGGGAGCTGTTTTTT. It specifies CVSRDRHNTGELFF.

This clonotype was picked up many times. The chain combines TRBV29-1 with TRBJ1-2; D possibly corresponds to TRBD1 (6 bases). CDR1 is SQVTM, CDR2 ANQGSEA, per germline. The CDR3 runs 13 residues. V lost 6 bases to trimming and J lost 4 bases, with 15 bases between them. The CDR3 reads CSVPGEEAYGYTF. The DNA of the CDR3 is TGCAGCGTACCAGGGGAAGAGGCCTATGGCTACACCTTC.

The chain uses TRBV9 and TRBJ2-7; weak D call: TRBD1 (5 bases). V lost 7 bases, J lost 6 bases, and 20 bases lay in between. Germline CDR1 and CDR2: SGDLS and YYNGEE. The CDR3 loop spans 14 amino acids. CDR3 loop: CASSSADTFGEQYF. The CDR3 bases are TGTGCCAGCTCGAGCGCGGACACCTTTGGCGAGCAGTACTTC.

The chain carries TRBV15 and TRBJ1-3, with D possibly matching TRBD1 (5 bases). The CDR3 is 14 residues long. With 3 bases removed from V and 7 bases from J, the gap between germline ends came to 13 bases. Germline values: CDR1 LNHNV, CDR2 YYDKDF (reference sequence). In DNA, the CDR3 is TGTGCCACCAGCAGCATGGGGGATGATAACACCATATATTTT. This translates into CATSSMGDDNTIYF.

Worth noting for this clonotype: Given a much more abundant clone one base away, this may be a read error. The rearrangement links TRBV7-2 to TRBJ2-7; D is ambiguous. CDR3 length: 15 residues. Trimming removed 5 bases from V and 1 base from J, with 15 bases in between. CDR1 and CDR2 (germline): SGHTA, FQGNSA. DNA for the CDR3: TGTGCCAGCAGCCCCCCTGGGGTGGGATCCTACGAGCAGTACTTC. This gives the protein CASSPPGVGSYEQYF. Looking up the rest from reference TRBV7-2 and TRBJ2-7 gives the full variable domain: GAGVSQSPSNKVTEKGKDVELRCDPISGHTALYWYRQSLGQGLEFLIYFQGNSAPDKSGLPSDRFSAERTGGSVSTLTIQRTQQEDSAVYLCASSPPGVGSYEQYFGPGTRLTVT.

In this sample, this clonotype turned up many times. As DNA, the CDR3 is TGTGCCAGCACCCTATGGGGAGGTCATGGCTACACCTTC. Translated, it gives CASTLWGGHGYTF. The chain employs TRBV7-2 and TRBJ1-2; D is uncertain. The CDR3 runs to 13 residues. The germline V gene encodes CDR1 SGHTA and CDR2 FQGNSA. Trimming shortened V by 7 bases and J by 6 bases, and 15 bases separated the two germline ends.

This clonotype was picked up a small number of times. V and J are TRBV4-1 and TRBJ1-6, with D unclear. V was pared by 4 bases and J by 0 bases, with 10 bases between. CDR3 length: 16 amino acids. Per germline, CDR1 MGHRA and CDR2 YSYEKL. CDR3 DNA: TGCGCCAGCAGCCCTCGGGGTATCTCCTATAATTCACCCCTCCACTTT. It encodes CASSPRGISYNSPLHF.

This rearrangement joins TRBV11-2 to TRBJ1-4, with D hard to call. Trimming stripped 2 bases from V and 5 bases from J, with 12 bases between. The CDR3 extends over 15 amino acids. Germline lookup yields CDR1 SGHAT and CDR2 FQNNGV. CDR3 loop: CASSLRGGSNEKLFF. Written as DNA, the CDR3 is TGTGCCAGCAGCTTACGTGGCGGGAGCAATGAAAAACTGTTTTTT. The whole variable domain, filled in from reference TRBV11-2 and TRBJ1-4, reads EAGVAQSPRYKIIEKRQSVAFWCNPISGHATLYWYQQILGQGPKLLIQFQNNGVVDDSQLPKDRFSAERLKGVDSTLKIQPAKLEDSAVYLCASSLRGGSNEKLFFGSGTQLSVL.

Regarding this clonotype: A much larger clone differs by one base, so this may be a read error. For the CDR3, the DNA is TGCAGTGCTAGCTGGACTAACCATGAGACCCAGTACTTC. Translation: CSASWTNHETQYF. This rearrangement joins TRBV20-1 to TRBJ2-5; perhaps TRBD2 as D (6 bases). This CDR3 is built from 13 residues. CDR1 is DFQATT, CDR2 SNEGSKA, per germline (reference sequence).

The CDR3 is CASSLGPRVETQYF. CDR3 in DNA: TGTGCCAGCAGCTTAGGTCCCAGGGTAGAGACCCAGTACTTC. V is TRBV7-2 and J is TRBJ2-5, with D perhaps TRBD1 (5 bases). Germline V gene sequence: CDR1 SGHTA, CDR2 FQGNSA. The V end was cut by 1 base, the J end by 4 bases, with 10 bases between. The CDR3 spans 14 residues.

The sample holds many counts of this clonotype. The chain couples TRBV7-8 to TRBJ1-5; D not certain. The CDR3 runs 16 residues. Looked up from germline, CDR1 is SGHVS and CDR2 is FQNEAQ. Trimming left V 2 bases short and J 3 bases short, with 14 bases between. The CDR3, as DNA: TGTGCCAGCAGCTTAAACAATCGGGCTTTCAATCAGCCCCAGCATTTT. Its protein product is CASSLNNRAFNQPQHF.

The chain carries TRBV19 and TRBJ1-1, with 7 nucleotides matching TRBD1. The CDR3 loop spans 14 amino acids. Germline lookup yields CDR1 LNHDA and CDR2 SQIVND (reference sequence). V lost 6 bases to trimming and J lost 1 base; unmatched junction nucleotides: 5. The CDR3 sequence: CASSGTETNTEAFF. In DNA, the CDR3 is TGTGCCAGTAGCGGGACAGAGACGAACACTGAAGCTTTCTTT.

The rearrangement links TRBV7-2 to TRBJ2-7; TRBD2 matches at 14 bases. The DNA matches TRBJ2-4 better at its end, which makes the J call doubtful. The V gene's germline CDR1 is SGHTA and CDR2 FQGNSA. The CDR3 sequence is 15 residues long. CDR3 residues: CASSDGLAGGNIQYF. CDR3 coding DNA: TGTGCCAGCAGCGACGGACTAGCGGGGGGAAACATTCAGTACTTC.

The gene calls are TRBV15 and TRBJ2-5; D might be TRBD1 or TRBD2, each matching 5 bases. This CDR3 contains 17 residues. Germline assignment: CDR1 LNHNV and CDR2 YYDKDF (reference sequence). Trimming removed 0 bases from V and 1 base from J, with 15 bases in between. The CDR3 region has the DNA TGTGCCACCAGCAGAGAGCAACCAGGGACCCTCCAAGAGACCCAGTACTTC. The encoded protein is CATSREQPGTLQETQYF. The full variable domain, rest sourced from reference TRBV15 and TRBJ2-5, is DAMVIQNPRYQVTQFGKPVTLSCSQTLNHNVMYWYQQKSSQAPKLLFHYYDKDFNNEADTPDNFQSRRPNTSFCFLDIRSPGLGDTAMYLCATSREQPGTLQETQYFGPGTRLLVL.

The chain uses TRBV24-1 and TRBJ2-1, with 9 nucleotides matching TRBD2. CDR1 and CDR2 from the germline V gene are KGHDR and SFDVKD. The V and J ends lost 5 bases and 10 bases, in that order; junction bases with no gene match: 8. This CDR3 comprises 14 residues. Here the CDR3 DNA reads TGTGCCACCAGTGGTGGGCTAGCGGGATGGGAGCAGTTCTTC. Its protein product is CATSGGLAGWEQFF.

The V and J genes are TRBV7-2 and TRBJ1-6; 7 bases line up with TRBD1. Looked up from germline, CDR1 is SGHTA and CDR2 is FQGNSA. V shed 5 bases and J 9 bases; nucleotides not matched to a gene: 10. CDR3 size: 15 residues. In nucleotides, the CDR3 is TGTGCCAGCAGCGCTAGCGGGACAGTCCCTTCACCCCTCCACTTT. Translated: CASSASGTVPSPLHF.

The chain employs TRBV4-1 and TRBJ2-2, with D uncertain. Between the trimmed V and J ends, which lost 1 base and 5 bases, there was a span of 11 bases. This CDR3 contains 15 residues. Germline CDR1 reads MGHRA; CDR2 reads YSYEKL. CDR3 loop: CASSQGLGLTGELFF. The CDR3 nucleotides are TGCGCCAGCAGCCAAGGATTGGGTTTGACCGGGGAGCTGTTTTTT.

This clonotype was seen a few times. V and J are TRBV19 and TRBJ1-1; D not resolved. V lost 9 bases and J lost 0, with 14 bases in between. Germline values: CDR1 LNHDA, CDR2 SQIVND (reference sequence). The CDR3 totals 14 residues. Written as DNA, the CDR3 is TGTGCCAGCTCACCGGCCCTGGTGAACACTGAAGCTTTCTTT. Residues: CASSPALVNTEAFF.

Remarks on this clonotype: A much larger clonotype is one base distant, so this may be a read error. The missing conserved phenylalanine or tryptophan at the end of this CDR3 makes a read error likely. The V call is TRBV6-6, the J call TRBJ1-2; TRBD1 matches at 8 bases. With 5 bases clipped from V and 2 bases from J, the junction kept 7 bases outside the gene matches. The CDR3 contains 15 residues. Germline-derived CDR1 and CDR2 are MNHNY and SVGAGI (reference sequence). CDR3 region: CASSMVAGGNYGYTC. In DNA form, the CDR3 reads TGTGCCAGCAGTATGGTGGCAGGGGGCAACTATGGCTACACCTGC.

This chain links TRBV2 with TRBJ2-5; D is undetermined. Germline-derived CDR1 and CDR2 are SNHLY and FYNNEI. V dropped 1 base and J dropped 7 bases, with 7 bases sitting between them. The CDR3 consists of 12 residues. The CDR3 spells CASSEGVVTQYF. The CDR3 DNA is TGTGCCAGCAGTGAAGGGGTAGTGACCCAGTACTTC.

This chain uses TRBV29-1 with TRBJ1-5, with TRBD1 as a possible D gene (5 bases). This CDR3 spans 13 amino acids. The V gene's germline CDR1 is SQVTM and CDR2 ANQGSEA. V lost 8 bases to trimming and J lost 5 bases, with 16 bases between them. In DNA, the CDR3 is TGCAGCTTGGCCGGGACTAGGGATCAGCCCCAGCATTTT. As protein: CSLAGTRDQPQHF. Filled out from reference TRBV29-1 and TRBJ1-5, the complete variable domain reads SAVISQKPSRDICQRGTSLTIQCQVDSQVTMMFWYRQQPGQSLTLIATANQGSEATYESGFVIDKFPISRPNLTFSTLTVSNMSPEDSSIYLCSLAGTRDQPQHFGDGTRLSIL.